This TCR beta chain was retrieved from a study of regulatory T cells in long-lasting Graves disease. Arm-PCR of CDR3 regions and iRepertoire HTBI primers were the basis on which TCR beta libraries were built. Per the authors' pipeline: Samples jointly harbored 60 to 65 TRBV and over 11 TRBJ segments. Using its own MiXCR run on the multiplex PCR reads, TCRdb lists one record per CDR3 protein. It is TCRdb's table, rather than the study itself, that gives the V and J calls and clone size. This repertoire shows about 620,000 distinct CDR3 sequences, roughly 15% found once; its top ten account for around 18%. In this sample, this clonotype turned up many times. The sample's time point: newly diagnosed GD, antithyroid drugs for less than 3 months. The TCR library was made from RNA extracted from PBMCs. V shed 0 bases and J shed 8 bases, with 16 bases lying between them. CDR3 length: 15 residues. Looked up from germline, CDR1 is MNHEY and CDR2 is SVGEGT.

These sequences were also reported in another study, on T cells in Graves' hyperthyroidism and ophthalmopathy.

The gene calls are TRBV6-2 or TRBV6-3 and TRBJ1-2, with D possibly matching TRBD1 (5 bases). Sequenced material: peripheral blood mononuclear cells (PBMCs), taken at new diagnosis, from a patient treated with antithyroid drugs. This receptor was taken from a woman in her thirties with Graves disease. The CDR3 region is CASSYSEIGASGYTF. The CDR3, as DNA: TGTGCCAGCAGTTACTCGGAGATAGGGGCGAGCGGCTACACCTTC.